These 27 T cell receptor beta chains share one sample of origin, sequenced in a study of blood T cell repertoires in COVID-19. Generated by immunoSEQ multiplex PCR, the TCRdb table keeps only in-frame clones and is missing some. The sample carries about 340,000 clones, 80% to 90% recorded once. Sequencing used PBMCs or T cells enriched from blood (not recorded which). These receptors were obtained from a woman aged 40 to 50 with acute COVID-19.

V gene TRBV6-5 combines with J gene TRBJ2-7, with D possibly being TRBD1 (5 bases). V shed 7 bases and J shed 2 bases, with 15 bases lying between them. The CDR3 sequence is 14 residues long. Germline loops: CDR1 MNHEY, CDR2 SVGAGI. The CDR3 sequence is CASMGPSAPYEQYF. The DNA for the CDR3 is TGTGCCAGCATGGGGCCTTCCGCGCCCTACGAGCAGTACTTC.

This rearrangement joins TRBV7-2 to TRBJ2-3, with no clear D. CDR3 length equals 15 residues. Germline V CDR1 and CDR2: SGHTA, FQGNSA. V gave up 1 base and J gave up 6 bases, with 14 bases separating them. CDR3 residues: CASSLGRRAGDTQYF. CDR3 bases: TGTGCCAGCAGCTTAGGGCGGAGAGCTGGGGATACGCAGTATTTT.

This chain links TRBV7-2 with TRBJ2-7; D might be TRBD1 (6 bases). Looked up from germline, CDR1 is SGHTA and CDR2 is FQGNSA. V was clipped by 0 bases and J by 1 base, with 10 bases between them. This CDR3 has 15 amino acids. Here the CDR3 reads CASSLAGTPSYEQYF. For the CDR3, the DNA is TGTGCCAGCAGCTTAGCCGGGACACCTTCCTACGAGCAGTACTTC.

This sequence joins TRBV18 and TRBJ2-7, with 7 bases matching TRBD2. The germline gives CDR1 KGHSH, CDR2 LQKENI. Losses at the gene ends were 0 bases for V and 6 bases for J; bases not matched to a gene: 2. This CDR3 has 13 residues. In DNA form, the CDR3 reads TGTGCCAGCTCACCACCTCCGGGGGGCGAGCAGTACTTC. Its protein product is CASSPPPGGEQYF.

This chain uses TRBV4-2 with TRBJ1-4; 8 nucleotides match TRBD1. V was pared by 0 bases and J by 4 bases, with 10 bases of the junction left unmatched. The CDR3 is 18 amino acids. Per the germline V gene, CDR1 is LGHNA and CDR2 is YNFKEQ. The CDR3: CASSQDWETGGNNEKLFF. Here the CDR3 DNA reads TGTGCCAGCAGCCAAGATTGGGAAACAGGGGGAAATAATGAAAAACTGTTTTTT.

The chain combines TRBV11-2 with TRBJ1-2; D may be TRBD1 (6 bases). Trimming cost V 5 bases and J 4 bases, with 17 bases left between them. This CDR3 spans 15 amino acids. Looked up from germline, CDR1 is SGHAT and CDR2 is FQNNGV. The CDR3 DNA sequence: TGTGCCAGCAGCCAGCCTACGTCGGACAGCTATGGCTACACCTTC. Encoded protein: CASSQPTSDSYGYTF. The whole variable domain, remainder taken from reference TRBV11-2 and TRBJ1-2, is EAGVAQSPRYKIIEKRQSVAFWCNPISGHATLYWYQQILGQGPKLLIQFQNNGVVDDSQLPKDRFSAERLKGVDSTLKIQPAKLEDSAVYLCASSQPTSDSYGYTFGSGTRLTVV.

This chain joins TRBV7-8 and TRBJ1-1; 9 bases line up with TRBD1. Germline CDR1 is SGHVS and CDR2 is FQNEAQ. With 6 bases clipped from V and 5 bases from J, the junction kept 4 bases outside the gene matches. The length of the CDR3 is 13 residues. This CDR3 is CASRDRGRTEAFF. CDR3 nucleotides: TGTGCCAGCAGGGACAGGGGCCGAACTGAAGCTTTCTTT.

The rearrangement joins TRBV19 to TRBJ2-1, with D possibly being TRBD1 (5 bases). CDR1 is LNHDA, CDR2 SQIVND, per germline (reference sequence). CDR3 size: 15 residues. Between the trimmed V and J ends, which lost 5 bases and 4 bases, there was a span of 15 bases. The CDR3 reads CASSVRSRGYNEQFF. As DNA, the CDR3 is TGTGCCAGTAGTGTGAGGTCAAGGGGATACAATGAGCAGTTCTTC.

The chain carries TRBV19 and TRBJ1-5, with D possibly matching TRBD1 (6 bases). Germline V gene sequence: CDR1 LNHDA, CDR2 SQIVND (reference sequence). This CDR3 comprises 17 residues. Trimming removed 1 base from V and 4 bases from J, with 17 bases in between. This chain's CDR3 is CASSIVPPGQPNQPQHF. CDR3 bases: TGTGCCAGTAGTATAGTTCCCCCGGGACAACCGAATCAGCCCCAGCATTTT.

The chain links TRBV6-2 or TRBV6-3 to TRBJ2-7, with 7 bases that match TRBD1. V gave up 5 bases and J gave up 2 bases; unmatched junction bases: 6. From germline, CDR1 is MNHEY and CDR2 SVGEGT. The CDR3 has 14 residues. The CDR3 region has the DNA TGTGCCAGCAGTACCCGGGACAGAGCCTACGAGCAGTACTTC. Its translation: CASSTRDRAYEQYF.

V and J are TRBV7-2 and TRBJ2-7; TRBD2 agrees at 12 bases. CDR1 and CDR2 from the germline V gene are SGHTA and FQGNSA. Trimming removed 5 bases from V and 5 bases from J; junction bases left unmatched: 7. This CDR3 is built from 15 residues. The CDR3: CASSTGLAGTHEQYF. CDR3 nucleotide sequence: TGTGCCAGCAGCACGGGACTAGCGGGTACCCACGAGCAGTACTTC.

The chain joins TRBV1 to TRBJ2-7; TRBD2 is taken as the D call from the table, unchecked against the DNA. TRBV1 is reported as a pseudogene. The CDR3 totals 15 residues. The CDR3 loop is CTSSQDAGGPDEQYF. The CDR3, as DNA: TGCACCAGCAGCCAAGATGCGGGAGGGCCCGACGAGCAGTACTTC.

V is TRBV7-2 and J is TRBJ1-2; D uncertain. Trimming shortened V by 1 base and J by 8 bases, and 11 bases separated the two germline ends. CDR3 length: 13 amino acids. Germline CDR1 reads SGHTA; CDR2 reads FQGNSA. The CDR3: CASSLVELRGYTF. CDR3 coding DNA: TGTGCCAGCAGCTTAGTTGAGCTCCGGGGCTACACCTTC. Using reference TRBV7-2 and TRBJ1-2 for the parts outside the CDR3, the full variable domain is GAGVSQSPSNKVTEKGKDVELRCDPISGHTALYWYRQSLGQGLEFLIYFQGNSAPDKSGLPSDRFSAERTGGSVSTLTIQRTQQEDSAVYLCASSLVELRGYTFGSGTRLTVV.

The V call is TRBV7-6, the J call TRBJ2-1; the D gene is possibly TRBD2 (6 bases). Germline V gene data show CDR1 as SGHVS and CDR2 as FNYEAQ. The germline V and J ends were trimmed by 1 base and 8 bases, with 24 bases remaining between them. The CDR3 has 18 residues. The CDR3 region has the DNA TGTGCCAGCAGCTTAGGGGCGTTGGGGCCCGGGGGTGTGGATGAGCAGTTCTTC. Residues: CASSLGALGPGGVDEQFF.

This chain uses TRBV19 with TRBJ2-6; 10 bases match TRBD1. V shed 4 bases, J shed 0 bases, and the junction held 3 bases outside the gene matches. CDR1 and CDR2 from the germline V gene are LNHDA and SQIVND (reference sequence). CDR3 length: 17 residues. CDR3 sequence: CASSRGQGSSGANVLTF. CDR3 nucleotides: TGTGCCAGTAGTAGGGGACAGGGGAGCTCTGGGGCCAACGTCCTGACTTTC.

This sequence joins TRBV28 and TRBJ1-5; D is unresolved. Trimming left V 6 bases short and J 0 bases short, with 6 bases between. The CDR3 length is 13 residues. Germline values: CDR1 MDHEN, CDR2 SYDVKM. The CDR3 sequence: CASSRDSNQPQHF. The CDR3, as DNA: TGTGCCAGCAGCCGGGATAGCAATCAGCCCCAGCATTTT. Together with reference TRBV28 and TRBJ1-5, the CDR3 gives the full variable domain: DVKVTQSSRYLVKRTGEKVFLECVQDMDHENMFWYRQDPGLGLRLIYFSYDVKMKEKGDIPEGYSVSREKKERFSLILESASTNQTSMYLCASSRDSNQPQHFGDGTRLSIL.

V is TRBV4-2 and J is TRBJ1-5; no clear D. The CDR3 length is 13 residues. CDR1 and CDR2 from the germline V gene are LGHNA and YNFKEQ. Trimming shortened V by 2 bases and J by 5 bases, and 7 bases separated the two germline ends. The CDR3 here is CASSQQDYQPQHF. For the CDR3, the DNA is TGTGCCAGCAGCCAACAGGATTATCAGCCCCAGCATTTT.

The chain links TRBV9 to TRBJ2-6; 7 nucleotides line up with TRBD2. J gave up 0 bases and V 1 base, and 1 base lay outside the gene matches. CDR1 is SGDLS, CDR2 YYNGEE, per germline. The CDR3 extends over 16 amino acids. This CDR3 is CASSVTSVSGANVLTF. Here the CDR3 DNA reads TGTGCCAGCAGCGTAACTAGCGTCTCTGGGGCCAACGTCCTGACTTTC.

V and J are TRBV10-3 and TRBJ1-4, with TRBD1 identical over 9 bases. V lost 4 bases and J lost 6; bases outside the gene matches: 12. This CDR3 comprises 17 residues. The germline gives CDR1 ENHRY, CDR2 SYGVKD. The CDR3 DNA sequence: TGTGCCATCAGTGGTACCCCGACGACAGGGGGATATGAAAAACTGTTTTTT. Encoded protein: CAISGTPTTGGYEKLFF.

This chain joins TRBV9 and TRBJ1-4; possible D gene TRBD1, 5 bases. Germline CDR1 SGDLS, CDR2 YYNGEE. There are 15 residues in the CDR3. Trimming took 0 bases from V and 8 from J, leaving 14 bases between them. CDR3 sequence: CASSVALGGGEKLFF. In DNA form, the CDR3 reads TGTGCCAGCAGCGTAGCTCTCGGGGGAGGAGAAAAACTGTTTTTT.

This sequence joins TRBV7-2 and TRBJ1-4; 7 bases line up with TRBD1. The CDR3 spans 16 residues. CDR1 and CDR2 from the germline V gene are SGHTA and FQGNSA. Trimming cost V 4 bases and J 5 bases; bases outside gene matches: 10. CDR3 amino acids: CASSSETGIINEKLFF. Here the CDR3 DNA reads TGTGCCAGCAGCTCAGAGACAGGGATAATCAATGAAAAACTGTTTTTT. Supplemented by reference TRBV7-2 and TRBJ1-4, the full variable domain reads GAGVSQSPSNKVTEKGKDVELRCDPISGHTALYWYRQSLGQGLEFLIYFQGNSAPDKSGLPSDRFSAERTGGSVSTLTIQRTQQEDSAVYLCASSSETGIINEKLFFGSGTQLSVL.

This rearrangement joins TRBV28 to TRBJ1-1; possible D gene TRBD1, 6 bases. CDR1 and CDR2 (germline): MDHEN, SYDVKM. This CDR3 is 17 amino acids long. V lost 3 bases and J lost 0, with 17 bases in between. CDR3 in DNA: TGTGCCAGCAGTTTTGTGGGGTCAGGGGTTTTGAACACTGAAGCTTTCTTT. Translating gives CASSFVGSGVLNTEAFF.

This chain joins TRBV27 and TRBJ1-3, with TRBD1 matching 8 bases. CDR1 MNHEY and CDR2 SMNVEV come from the germline V gene (reference sequence). V lost 5 bases, J lost 4 bases, and 1 base stayed unmatched. This CDR3 comprises 13 residues. CDR3 sequence (DNA): TGTGCCAGCAGTCGACAGGGGGGAAACACCATATATTTT. It translates to CASSRQGGNTIYF.

V usage is TRBV18 and J usage is TRBJ1-1, with D perhaps TRBD1 (6 bases). Germline values: CDR1 KGHSH, CDR2 LQKENI. Trimming removed 3 bases from V and 10 bases from J, with 24 bases in between. The CDR3 is 16 residues long. The CDR3 DNA follows: TGTGCCAGCTCACCCACTTGGGACACCTCTAACAGAGGAGCTTTCTTT. Protein: CASSPTWDTSNRGAFF.

This clone showed up just a few times. The chain carries TRBV5-1 and TRBJ1-3, with a tentative D call TRBD1 (6 bases). V dropped 4 bases and J dropped 7 bases, with 12 bases sitting between them. This CDR3 region has 13 residues. Germline CDR1 SGHRS, CDR2 YFSETQ. The CDR3 nucleotides read TGCGCCAGCAGCCCGCAGGGGTGGAACACCATATATTTT. Its translation is CASSPQGWNTIYF. Looking up the rest from reference TRBV5-1 and TRBJ1-3 gives the full variable domain: KAGVTQTPRYLIKTRGQQVTLSCSPISGHRSVSWYQQTPGQGLQFLFEYFSETQRNKGNFPGRFSGRQFSNSRSEMNVSTLELGDSALYLCASSPQGWNTIYFGEGSWLTVV.

V usage is TRBV3-1 (or the pseudogene TRBV3-2) and J usage is TRBJ2-7, with unresolved D. V dropped 3 bases and J dropped 3 bases, with 9 bases sitting between them. This CDR3 has 13 residues. Per germline, CDR1 LGHDT and CDR2 YNNKEL (reference sequence). CDR3 nucleotides: TGTGCCAGCAGCCAGGGTCGGGTCTACGAGCAGTACTTC. Encoded protein: CASSQGRVYEQYF.

In its sample, this clone was seen a few times. J is TRBJ1-2 and V is TRBV3-1 (or the pseudogene TRBV3-2), with D possibly matching TRBD1 (5 bases). Between the trimmed V and J ends, which lost 2 bases and 8 bases, there was a span of 15 bases. CDR3 length: 14 amino acids. Germline lookup yields CDR1 LGHDT and CDR2 YNNKEL (reference sequence). Here the CDR3 DNA reads TGTGCCAGCAGCCAACCCGGGGGGATTAGGGGCTACACCTTC. Translation gives CASSQPGGIRGYTF.